This TCR beta chain originates from a study of CD8 T cells in ankylosing spondylitis. Generation of TCR beta libraries employed quantitative 5'-RACE incorporating molecular barcodes. TCRdb processed the 5' RACE reads anew with MiXCR; each CDR3 protein has one entry. The sample holds approximately 220,000 distinct CDR3 sequences, 25% to 30% seen once. Germline V gene lookup returns CDR1 MNHEY and CDR2 SVGAGI. CDR3 length: 14 residues. The V and J ends lost 4 bases and 4 bases, in that order; junction bases with no gene match: 4. This clonotype was observed many times. Specimen: blood, either unsorted or a sorted T cell fraction (not recorded which). The chain recombines TRBV6-5 with TRBJ2-7; 10 nucleotides match TRBD2. The TCR sequence derives from a male donor with ankylosing spondylitis or in good health (not recorded which). The CDR3 protein is CASSLAGGGYEQYF. CDR3 nucleotides: TGTGCCAGCAGTTTAGCGGGAGGAGGATACGAGCAGTACTTC.